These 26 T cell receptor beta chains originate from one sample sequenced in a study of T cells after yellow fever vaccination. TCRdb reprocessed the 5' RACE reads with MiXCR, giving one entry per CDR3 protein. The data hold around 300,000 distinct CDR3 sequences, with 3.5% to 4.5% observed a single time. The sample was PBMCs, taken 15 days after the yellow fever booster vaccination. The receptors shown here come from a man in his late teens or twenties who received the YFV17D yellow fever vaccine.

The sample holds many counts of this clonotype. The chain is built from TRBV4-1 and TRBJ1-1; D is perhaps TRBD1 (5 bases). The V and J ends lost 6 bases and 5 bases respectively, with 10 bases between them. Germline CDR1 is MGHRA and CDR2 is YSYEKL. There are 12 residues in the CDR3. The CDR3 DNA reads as TGCGCCAGCAGGCAGGGTTTGACTGAAGCTTTCTTT. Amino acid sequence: CASRQGLTEAFF.

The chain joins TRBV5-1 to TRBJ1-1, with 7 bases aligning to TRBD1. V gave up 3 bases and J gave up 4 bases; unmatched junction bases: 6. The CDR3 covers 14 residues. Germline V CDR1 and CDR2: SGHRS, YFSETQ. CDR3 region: CASSYGTAGTEAFF. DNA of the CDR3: TGCGCCAGCAGCTATGGGACAGCGGGCACTGAAGCTTTCTTT.

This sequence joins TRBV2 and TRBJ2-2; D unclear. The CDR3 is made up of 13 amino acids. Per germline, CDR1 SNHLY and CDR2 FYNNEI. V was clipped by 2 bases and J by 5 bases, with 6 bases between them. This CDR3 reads CASSEMFTGELFF. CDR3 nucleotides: TGTGCCAGCAGTGAAATGTTTACCGGGGAGCTGTTTTTT.

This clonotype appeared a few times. CDR3 DNA sequence: TGCGCCAGCAGCCAAGATTCTAGGGTGAACACTGAAGCTTTCTTT. Translating it yields CASSQDSRVNTEAFF. This chain joins TRBV4-3 and TRBJ1-1; no reliable D call. V was trimmed by 0 bases and J by 0 bases, leaving 8 bases between them. The germline V gene encodes CDR1 LGHNA and CDR2 YSLEER. The CDR3 runs 15 residues.

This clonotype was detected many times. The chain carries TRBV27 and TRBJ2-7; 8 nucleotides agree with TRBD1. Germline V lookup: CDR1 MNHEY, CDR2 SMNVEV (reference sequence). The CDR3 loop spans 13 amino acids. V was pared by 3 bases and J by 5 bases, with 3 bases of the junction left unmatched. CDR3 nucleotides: TGTGCCAGCAGTTTCCAACAGGGGGACGAGCAGTACTTC. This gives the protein CASSFQQGDEQYF.

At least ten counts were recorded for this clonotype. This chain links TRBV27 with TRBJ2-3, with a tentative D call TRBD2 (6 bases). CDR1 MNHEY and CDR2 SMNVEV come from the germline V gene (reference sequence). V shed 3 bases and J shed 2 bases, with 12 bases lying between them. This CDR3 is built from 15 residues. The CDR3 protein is CASSFRGTFTDTQYF. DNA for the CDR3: TGTGCCAGCAGTTTTCGCGGGACCTTCACAGATACGCAGTATTTT.

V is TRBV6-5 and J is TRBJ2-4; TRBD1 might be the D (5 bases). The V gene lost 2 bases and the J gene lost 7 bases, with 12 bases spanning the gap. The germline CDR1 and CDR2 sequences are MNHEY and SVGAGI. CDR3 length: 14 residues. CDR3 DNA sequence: TGTGCCAGCAGTTACGAGGCAGGGTTGAACATTCAGTACTTC. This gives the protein CASSYEAGLNIQYF.

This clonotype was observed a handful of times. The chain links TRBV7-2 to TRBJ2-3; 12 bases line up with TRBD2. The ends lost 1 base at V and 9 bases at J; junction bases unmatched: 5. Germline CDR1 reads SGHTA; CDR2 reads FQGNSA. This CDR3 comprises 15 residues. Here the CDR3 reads CASSLDGTSGSTQYF. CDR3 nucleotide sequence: TGTGCCAGCAGCTTAGATGGGACTAGCGGGTCGACGCAGTATTTT.

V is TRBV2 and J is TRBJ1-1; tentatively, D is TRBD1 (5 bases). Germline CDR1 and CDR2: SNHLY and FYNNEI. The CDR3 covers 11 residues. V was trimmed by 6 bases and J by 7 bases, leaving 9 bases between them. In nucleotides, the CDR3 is TGTGCCAGCAGGGCAGGGCTTGAAGCTTTCTTT. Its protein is CASRAGLEAFF.

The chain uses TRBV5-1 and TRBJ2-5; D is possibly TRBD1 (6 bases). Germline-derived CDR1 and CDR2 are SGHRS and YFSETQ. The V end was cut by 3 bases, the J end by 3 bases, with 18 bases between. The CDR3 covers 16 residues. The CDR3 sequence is CASSWGPSTGEETQYF. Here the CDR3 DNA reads TGCGCCAGCAGCTGGGGGCCCTCGACAGGAGAAGAGACCCAGTACTTC.

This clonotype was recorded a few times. Here the CDR3 reads CASSQDERRRGGSVGELFF. Here the CDR3 DNA reads TGTGCCAGCAGTCAAGATGAACGCAGGCGGGGGGGAAGCGTCGGGGAGCTGTTTTTT. This chain connects TRBV6-2 or TRBV6-3 to TRBJ2-2; 9 nucleotides line up with TRBD2. The germline V gene has CDR1 MNHEY and CDR2 SVGEGT. The CDR3 extends over 19 amino acids. V shed 5 bases and J 7 bases; nucleotides not matched to a gene: 20.

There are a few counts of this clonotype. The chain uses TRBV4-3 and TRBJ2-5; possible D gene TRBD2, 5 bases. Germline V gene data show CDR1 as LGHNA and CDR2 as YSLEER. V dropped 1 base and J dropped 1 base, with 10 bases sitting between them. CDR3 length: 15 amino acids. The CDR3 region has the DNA TGCGCCAGCAGCCAAGGCGCAGGACTCCAAGAGACCCAGTACTTC. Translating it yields CASSQGAGLQETQYF.

The CDR3 sequence: CDSSTKRGVTYEQYV. In nucleotides, the CDR3 is TGTGACAGCTCAACTAAACGAGGGGTAACCTACGAGCAGTACGTC. The chain uses TRBV18 and TRBJ2-7, with D tentatively TRBD1 or TRBD2 (5 bases each). Germline-derived CDR1 and CDR2 are KGHSH and LQKENI. The CDR3 sequence is 15 residues long.

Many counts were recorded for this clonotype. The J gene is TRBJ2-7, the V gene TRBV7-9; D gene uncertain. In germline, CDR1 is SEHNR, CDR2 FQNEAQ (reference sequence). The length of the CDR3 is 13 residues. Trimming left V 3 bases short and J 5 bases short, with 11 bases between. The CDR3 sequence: CASSFPRRDEQYF. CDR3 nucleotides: TGTGCCAGCAGCTTCCCTCGAAGGGACGAGCAGTACTTC. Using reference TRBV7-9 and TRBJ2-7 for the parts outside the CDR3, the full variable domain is DTGVSQNPRHKITKRGQNVTFRCDPISEHNRLYWYRQTLGQGPEFLTYFQNEAQLEKSRLLSDRFSAERPKGSFSTLEIQRTEQGDSAMYLCASSFPRRDEQYFGPGTRLTVT.

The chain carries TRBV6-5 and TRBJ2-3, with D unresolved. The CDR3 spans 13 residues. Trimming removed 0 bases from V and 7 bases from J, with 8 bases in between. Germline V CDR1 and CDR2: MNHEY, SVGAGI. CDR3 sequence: CASSYSRANTQYF. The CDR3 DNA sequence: TGTGCCAGCAGTTACTCGCGAGCAAATACGCAGTATTTT.

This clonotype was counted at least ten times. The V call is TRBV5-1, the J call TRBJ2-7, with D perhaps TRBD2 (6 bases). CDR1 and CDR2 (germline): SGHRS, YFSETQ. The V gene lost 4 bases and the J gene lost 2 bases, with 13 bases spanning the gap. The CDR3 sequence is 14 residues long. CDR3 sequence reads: CASSNGRTTYEQYF. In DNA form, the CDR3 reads TGCGCCAGCAGCAACGGACGGACTACCTACGAGCAGTACTTC. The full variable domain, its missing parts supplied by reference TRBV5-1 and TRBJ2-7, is KAGVTQTPRYLIKTRGQQVTLSCSPISGHRSVSWYQQTPGQGLQFLFEYFSETQRNKGNFPGRFSGRQFSNSRSEMNVSTLELGDSALYLCASSNGRTTYEQYFGPGTRLTVT.

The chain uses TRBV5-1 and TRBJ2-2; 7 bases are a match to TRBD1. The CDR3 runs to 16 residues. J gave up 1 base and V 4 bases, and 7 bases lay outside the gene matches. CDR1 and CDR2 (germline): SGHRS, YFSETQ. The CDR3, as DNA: TGCGCCAGCAGCACCCGACAGGGCGGGAACACCGGGGAGCTGTTTTTT. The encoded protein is CASSTRQGGNTGELFF.

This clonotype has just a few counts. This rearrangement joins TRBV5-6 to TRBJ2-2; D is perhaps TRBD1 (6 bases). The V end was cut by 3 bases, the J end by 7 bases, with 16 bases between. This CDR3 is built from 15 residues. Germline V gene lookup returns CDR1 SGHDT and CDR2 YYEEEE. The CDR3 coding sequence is TGTGCCAGCAGCTATGCGCAGATGGGACACGGGGAGCTGTTTTTT. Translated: CASSYAQMGHGELFF.

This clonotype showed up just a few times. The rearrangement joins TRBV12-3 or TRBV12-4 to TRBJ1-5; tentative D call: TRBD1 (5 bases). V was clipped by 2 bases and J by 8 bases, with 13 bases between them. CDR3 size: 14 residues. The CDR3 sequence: CASSLFWQGEPQHF. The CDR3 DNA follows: TGTGCCAGCAGTTTATTCTGGCAGGGTGAGCCCCAGCATTTT.

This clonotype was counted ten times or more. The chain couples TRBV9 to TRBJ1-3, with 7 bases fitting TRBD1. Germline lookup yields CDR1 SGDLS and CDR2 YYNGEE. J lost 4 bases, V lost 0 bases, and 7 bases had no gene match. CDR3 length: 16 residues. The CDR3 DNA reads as TGTGCCAGCAGCGTAGATTGGAGGGGGCGCGGAAACACCATATATTTT. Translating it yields CASSVDWRGRGNTIYF.

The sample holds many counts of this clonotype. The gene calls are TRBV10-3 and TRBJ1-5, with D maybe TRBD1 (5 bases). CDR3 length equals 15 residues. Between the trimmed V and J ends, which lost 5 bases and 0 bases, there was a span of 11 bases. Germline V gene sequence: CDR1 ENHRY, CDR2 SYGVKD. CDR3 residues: CAISLDRNSNQPQHF. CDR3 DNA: TGTGCCATCAGTTTAGACAGAAATAGCAATCAGCCCCAGCATTTT.

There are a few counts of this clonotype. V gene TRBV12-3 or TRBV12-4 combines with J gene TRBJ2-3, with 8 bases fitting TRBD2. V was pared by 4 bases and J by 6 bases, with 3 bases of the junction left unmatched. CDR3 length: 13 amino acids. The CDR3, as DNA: TGTGCCAGCAGTTCGGGGGGGCTGGATACGCAGTATTTT. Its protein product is CASSSGGLDTQYF.

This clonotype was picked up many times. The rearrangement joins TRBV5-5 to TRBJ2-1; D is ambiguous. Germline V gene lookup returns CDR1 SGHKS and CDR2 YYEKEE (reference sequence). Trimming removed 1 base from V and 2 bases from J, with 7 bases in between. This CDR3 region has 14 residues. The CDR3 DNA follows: TGTGCCAGCAGCTTGTCCCCAGCCTACAATGAGCAGTTCTTC. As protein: CASSLSPAYNEQFF.

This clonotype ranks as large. CDR3 residues: CASSLDGTSYNEQFF. CDR3 coding DNA: TGTGCCAGCAGCTTGGATGGGACTTCGTACAATGAGCAGTTCTTC. This chain links TRBV5-4 with TRBJ2-1; D may be TRBD2 (6 bases). Germline V CDR1 and CDR2: SGHNT, YYREEE (reference sequence). The germline V and J ends were trimmed by 0 bases and 4 bases, with 11 bases remaining between them. This CDR3 has 15 amino acids.

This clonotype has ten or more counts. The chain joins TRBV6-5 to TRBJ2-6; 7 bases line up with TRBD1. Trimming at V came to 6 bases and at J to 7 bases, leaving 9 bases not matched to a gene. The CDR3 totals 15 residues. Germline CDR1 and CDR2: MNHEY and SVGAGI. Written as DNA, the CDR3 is TGTGCCAGCAGACGACAGGGTGGAAGAGCCAACGTCCTGACTTTC. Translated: CASRRQGGRANVLTF.

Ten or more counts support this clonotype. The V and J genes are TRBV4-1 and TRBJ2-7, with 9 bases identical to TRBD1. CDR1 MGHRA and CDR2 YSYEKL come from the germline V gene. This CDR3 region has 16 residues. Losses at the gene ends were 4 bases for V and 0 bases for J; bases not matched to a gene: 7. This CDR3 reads CASSRLQGAASYEQYF. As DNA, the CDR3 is TGCGCCAGCAGCCGATTACAGGGGGCTGCCTCCTACGAGCAGTACTTC.